Following are 18 T cell receptor beta chains from one sample sequenced in a study of T cell responses to AZD1222 COVID-19 vaccine. Produced via immunoSEQ multiplex PCR; TCRdb's table is partial and in-frame only. The sample carries fewer than 150,000 clones, approximately 90% recorded once. The starting material was peripheral blood, obtained 28 days after the second AZD1222 dose. The receptors were gathered from an adult who received the AZD1222 COVID-19 vaccine.

V gene TRBV9 combines with J gene TRBJ2-1, with 10 positions matching TRBD2. Germline CDR1 SGDLS, CDR2 YYNGEE. CDR3 length equals 20 residues. V lost 3 bases and J lost 1; bases outside the gene matches: 16. CDR3 nucleotide sequence: TGTGCCAGCAGCGGGGCCCGGGCTAGCGGGAGCTGGATGTCCTACAATGAGCAGTTCTTC. Translating gives CASSGARASGSWMSYNEQFF.

The rearrangement links TRBV5-4 to TRBJ2-1; 7 nucleotides agree with TRBD2. Trimming at V came to 4 bases and at J to 5 bases, leaving 9 bases not matched to a gene. Germline lookup yields CDR1 SGHNT and CDR2 YYREEE (reference sequence). This CDR3 is 15 amino acids long. Here the CDR3 reads CASSPERGSHNEQFF. The CDR3 DNA reads TGTGCCAGCAGCCCGGAGCGGGGTTCGCACAATGAGCAGTTCTTC.

The chain recombines TRBV5-1 with TRBJ1-2; 7 nucleotides align to TRBD1. CDR1 is SGHRS, CDR2 YFSETQ, per germline. There are 17 residues in the CDR3. V shed 0 bases, J shed 0 bases, and the junction held 8 bases outside the gene matches. The CDR3 DNA is TGCGCCAGCAGCTTGGCTCTCGGGACAGAACCTAACTATGGCTACACCTTC. Translated: CASSLALGTEPNYGYTF. The full variable domain, in which reference TRBV5-1 and TRBJ1-2 provide the parts outside the CDR3, is KAGVTQTPRYLIKTRGQQVTLSCSPISGHRSVSWYQQTPGQGLQFLFEYFSETQRNKGNFPGRFSGRQFSNSRSEMNVSTLELGDSALYLCASSLALGTEPNYGYTFGSGTRLTVV.

The chain uses TRBV6-6 and TRBJ2-1; D uncertain. This CDR3 comprises 11 residues. V was pared by 5 bases and J by 5 bases, with 4 bases between. Germline CDR1 MNHNY, CDR2 SVGAGI (reference sequence). The CDR3 spells CASSPNNEQFF. The DNA of the CDR3 is TGTGCCAGCAGTCCCAACAATGAGCAGTTCTTC.

The chain has TRBV2 and TRBJ2-7, with D uncertain. The germline V and J ends were trimmed by 8 bases and 3 bases, with 8 bases remaining between them. This CDR3 is 11 amino acids long. The germline V gene encodes CDR1 SNHLY and CDR2 FYNNEI. The CDR3 sequence is CASGSIYEQYF. The CDR3, as DNA: TGTGCCAGCGGAAGCATCTACGAGCAGTACTTC.

This chain connects TRBV7-2 to TRBJ2-3; 9 bases match TRBD2. Germline V gene data show CDR1 as SGHTA and CDR2 as FQGNSA. V was clipped by 2 bases and J by 2 bases; unmatched bases: 8. This CDR3 is 17 amino acids long. The CDR3: CASSLFGLAGNTDTQYF. The DNA for the CDR3 is TGTGCCAGCAGCTTATTCGGGCTAGCGGGGAACACAGATACGCAGTATTTT.

The chain uses TRBV18 and TRBJ1-1, with D perhaps TRBD1 (6 bases). The V and J ends lost 4 bases and 0 bases respectively, with 12 bases between them. In germline, CDR1 is KGHSH, CDR2 LQKENI. There are 15 residues in the CDR3. The CDR3 sequence is CASSLDRNMNTEAFF. CDR3 bases: TGTGCCAGCTCACTAGACAGGAACATGAACACTGAAGCTTTCTTT.

The rearrangement links TRBV4-2 to TRBJ1-2; D possibly corresponds to TRBD1 (6 bases). Trimming shortened V by 0 bases and J by 4 bases, and 9 bases separated the two germline ends. CDR3 length: 14 amino acids. CDR1 LGHNA and CDR2 YNFKEQ come from the germline V gene. The CDR3 region is CASSQEQGVYGYTF. The DNA of the CDR3 is TGTGCCAGCAGCCAAGAACAGGGAGTCTATGGCTACACCTTC.

Notes on this clone: Other DNA sequences within the sample encode an identical CDR3. CDR3 nucleotides: TGTGCCAGCAGCTTAGGACTGTCCTCCTACGAGCAGTACTTC. This codes for CASSLGLSSYEQYF. V gene TRBV11-2 combines with J gene TRBJ2-7; no reliable D call. Trimming shortened V by 1 base and J by 0 bases, and 7 bases separated the two germline ends. CDR3 size: 14 residues. From germline, CDR1 is SGHAT and CDR2 FQNNGV.

V usage is TRBV7-9 and J usage is TRBJ1-3; D is undetermined. The CDR3 loop spans 12 amino acids. Trimming stripped 5 bases from V and 9 bases from J, with 11 bases between. Germline CDR1 is SEHNR and CDR2 is FQNEAQ (reference sequence). The CDR3 DNA follows: TGTGCCAGCAGCGCTTTACTGAGCACCATATATTTT. The encoded protein is CASSALLSTIYF. Full variable domain (rest looked up from reference TRBV7-9 and TRBJ1-3): DTGVSQNPRHKITKRGQNVTFRCDPISEHNRLYWYRQTLGQGPEFLTYFQNEAQLEKSRLLSDRFSAERPKGSFSTLEIQRTEQGDSAMYLCASSALLSTIYFGEGSWLTVV.

The CDR3 DNA reads TGTGCCTGGAAGAGGGGGAGGTTCTACGAGCAGTACTTC. This sequence encodes CAWKRGRFYEQYF. The chain uses TRBV30 and TRBJ2-7; either TRBD1 or TRBD2 may supply D (6 bases each). Deletions cut 4 bases from V and 3 bases from J, with 13 bases between. This CDR3 spans 13 amino acids. Germline V gene lookup returns CDR1 GTSNPN and CDR2 SVGIG (reference sequence).

The gene calls are TRBV18 and TRBJ2-3, with D perhaps matching TRBD1 or TRBD2 (5 bases each). This CDR3 has 16 residues. Trimming took off 2 bases at V and 4 bases at J, with 16 bases between the two ends. Germline V lookup: CDR1 KGHSH, CDR2 LQKENI. The CDR3 reads CASSPALFRGADTQYF. Here the CDR3 DNA reads TGTGCCAGCTCACCAGCCCTGTTTAGAGGGGCAGATACGCAGTATTTT.

The chain employs TRBV5-1 and TRBJ2-7; TRBD2 aligns across 11 bases. J gave up 3 bases and V 0 bases, and 5 bases lay outside the gene matches. CDR3 length: 16 amino acids. The germline CDR1 and CDR2 sequences are SGHRS and YFSETQ. CDR3 region: CASSLAITSGSYEQYF. DNA for the CDR3: TGCGCCAGCAGCTTGGCGATTACTAGCGGGAGCTACGAGCAGTACTTC.

This clone was detected a few times. This chain uses TRBV5-1 with TRBJ1-1, with D unclear. Trimming stripped 4 bases from V and 1 base from J, with 8 bases between. This CDR3 has 13 amino acids. Germline V lookup: CDR1 SGHRS, CDR2 YFSETQ. The CDR3, as DNA: TGCGCCAGCAGCCTGGAGGGGAACACTGAAGCTTTCTTT. Its translation: CASSLEGNTEAFF.

The J gene is TRBJ1-6, the V gene TRBV19, with a weak D call TRBD1 (5 bases). Between the trimmed V and J ends, which lost 2 bases and 3 bases, there was a span of 11 bases. Germline V gene data show CDR1 as LNHDA and CDR2 as SQIVND (reference sequence). This CDR3 spans 16 amino acids. The CDR3 loop is CASSITPQGYNSPLHF. CDR3 bases: TGTGCCAGTAGTATAACCCCCCAGGGCTATAATTCACCCCTCCACTTT.

The V call is TRBV6-9, the J call TRBJ2-3, with D uncertain. The germline gives CDR1 MNHGY, CDR2 SVAAGI. The CDR3 contains 12 residues. Trimming shortened V by 3 bases and J by 4 bases, and 5 bases separated the two germline ends. The CDR3 DNA reads TGTGCCAGCAGTTACGCGGCAGATACGCAGTATTTT. Amino acid sequence: CASSYAADTQYF.

The chain recombines TRBV28 with TRBJ1-3; D is unclear. The CDR3 runs 14 residues. CDR1 MDHEN and CDR2 SYDVKM come from the germline V gene. The V and J ends lost 6 bases and 4 bases respectively, with 13 bases between them. This CDR3 reads CASRTPRGGNTIYF. CDR3 DNA: TGTGCCAGCAGGACTCCACGGGGAGGAAACACCATATATTTT.

The V gene is TRBV4-1, the J gene TRBJ2-7, with 7 bases aligning to TRBD1. The CDR3 spans 15 residues. Germline values: CDR1 MGHRA, CDR2 YSYEKL. V dropped 0 bases and J dropped 2; count of bases not matched to a gene: 4. CDR3 nucleotides: TGCGCCAGCAGCCAAGAATCCAGGGGGACCTACGAGCAGTACTTC. Amino acids: CASSQESRGTYEQYF.